Listed below are T cell receptor beta chains from one sample, sequenced in a study of radiation and T cells in renal cell carcinoma. Repertoires were generated with immunoSEQ multiplex PCR, while TCRdb's copy carries only in-frame clones and drops some. The sample consists of 150,000 or so clones, about 88% of them appearing once. Sequences were derived from blood, sampled from a patient whose treatment included radiotherapy and nephrectomy. All receptors come from a woman between 50 and 59 years old with renal cell carcinoma. The CDR3 runs from the conserved cysteine through the conserved F or W. D genes are given only for firm matches. Where a row states a size, it is once, few, many or the class of an expanded clone; other rows omit it.

V gene: TRBV2
clone size: -
J gene: TRBJ2-1
D gene: -
CDR3 DNA: TGTGCCAGCCACCTTACAGAAAACAATGAGCAGTTCTTC
CDR3 protein: CASHLTENNEQFF

V gene: TRBV9
clone size: -
J gene: TRBJ2-5
D gene: TRBD2
CDR3 DNA: TGTGCCAGCAGCCACCAAGGCGGGGGGCCGTATGAGACCCAGTACTTC
CDR3 protein: CASSHQGGGPYETQYF

V gene: TRBV7-9
clone size: -
J gene: TRBJ1-1
D gene: -
CDR3 DNA: TGTGCCAGCAGCTACGGCAGGGACACTGAAGCTTTCTTT
CDR3 protein: CASSYGRDTEAFF

V gene: TRBV6-1
clone size: -
J gene: TRBJ2-7
D gene: TRBD1
CDR3 DNA: TGTGCCAGCGTCGGGACAGGGGGTTTCTACGAGCAGTACTTC
CDR3 protein: CASVGTGGFYEQYF

V gene: TRBV7-3
clone size: -
J gene: TRBJ1-1
D gene: -
CDR3 DNA: TGTGCCAGCAGCTCCCAACTCCCCGGGGCGGGGGGGAGAACTGAAGCTTTCTTT
CDR3 protein: CASSSQLPGAGGRTEAFF

V gene: TRBV11-2
clone size: -
J gene: TRBJ2-5
D gene: TRBD2
CDR3 DNA: TGTGCCAGCAGCCATGGACTAGCGGGGGCACAAGAGACCCAGTACTTC
CDR3 protein: CASSHGLAGAQETQYF

V gene: TRBV7-9
clone size: -
J gene: TRBJ1-6
D gene: -
CDR3 DNA: TGTGCCAGCGGAACTACGGATGGTAATTCACCCCTCCACTTT
CDR3 protein: CASGTTDGNSPLHF

V gene: TRBV7-3
clone size: once
J gene: TRBJ2-2
D gene: -
CDR3 DNA: TGTGCCAGCAGCTTACACCCGACCGGGGAGCTGTTTTTT
CDR3 protein: CASSLHPTGELFF

V gene: TRBV9
clone size: -
J gene: TRBJ2-2
D gene: -
CDR3 DNA: TGTGCCAGCAGCGTAGAGCACACCGGGGAGCTGTTTTTT
CDR3 protein: CASSVEHTGELFF

V gene: TRBV7-9
clone size: -
J gene: TRBJ1-1
D gene: -
CDR3 DNA: TGTGCCAGCAGCTTAGACTCCAACACTGAAGCTTTCTTT
CDR3 protein: CASSLDSNTEAFF

V gene: TRBV4-3
clone size: -
J gene: TRBJ2-5
D gene: TRBD2
CDR3 DNA: TGCGCCAGCAGCCCCACTAGCGGGGGGTGGGAAGAGACCCAGTACTTC
CDR3 protein: CASSPTSGGWEETQYF

V gene: TRBV4-3
clone size: -
J gene: TRBJ2-7
D gene: -
CDR3 DNA: TGCGCCAGCAGCCCCCCAGGCGGAAGCGAGCAGTACTTC
CDR3 protein: CASSPPGGSEQYF

V gene: TRBV18
clone size: -
J gene: TRBJ2-5
D gene: TRBD2
CDR3 DNA: TGTGCCAGCTCACTAGGACTAGAGGAGACCCAGTACTTC
CDR3 protein: CASSLGLEETQYF

V gene: TRBV2
clone size: -
J gene: TRBJ1-4
D gene: -
CDR3 DNA: TGTGCCAGTGGGAGGGGCCCTAATGAAAAACTGTTTTTT
CDR3 protein: CASGRGPNEKLFF

V gene: TRBV29-1
clone size: -
J gene: TRBJ2-3
D gene: -
CDR3 DNA: TGCAGCGTTGATTTGTCCGGCGGCACAGATACGCAGTATTTT
CDR3 protein: CSVDLSGGTDTQYF

V gene: TRBV7-2
clone size: -
J gene: TRBJ1-5
D gene: -
CDR3 DNA: TGTGCCAGCAGCATTGGGGTGGGCTATCAGCCCCAGCATTTT
CDR3 protein: CASSIGVGYQPQHF

V gene: TRBV29-1
clone size: -
J gene: TRBJ1-4
D gene: -
CDR3 DNA: TGCAGCGTTGCACCCCAGGGTTCGTCCGAAAAACTGTTTTTT
CDR3 protein: CSVAPQGSSEKLFF

V gene: TRBV6-6
clone size: -
J gene: TRBJ1-1
D gene: TRBD1
CDR3 DNA: TGTGCCAGCAGTTACTCGCCGGACAGGAGGGCTTTCTTT
CDR3 protein: CASSYSPDRRAFF

V gene: TRBV6-6
clone size: once
J gene: TRBJ1-4
D gene: -
CDR3 DNA: TGTGCCAGCAGTTACACCGGGAGGGGGGGTGAAAAACTGTTTTTT
CDR3 protein: CASSYTGRGGEKLFF

V gene: TRBV15
clone size: -
J gene: TRBJ2-1
D gene: -
CDR3 DNA: TGTGCCACCAGCCCTCTACTAGCCGATGAGCAGTTCTTC
CDR3 protein: CATSPLLADEQFF

V gene: TRBV6-6
clone size: -
J gene: TRBJ2-2
D gene: -
CDR3 DNA: TGTGCCAGCAGTTACTCGAACACCGGGGAGCTGTTTTTT
CDR3 protein: CASSYSNTGELFF

V gene: TRBV9
clone size: few
J gene: TRBJ1-4
D gene: -
CDR3 DNA: TGTGCCAGCAGCGTAGGAGCTCGAGAAAAACTGTTTTTT
CDR3 protein: CASSVGAREKLFF

V gene: TRBV6-4
clone size: once
J gene: TRBJ2-2
D gene: -
CDR3 DNA: TGTGCCAGCAGTGCGCAGGGGTGGACCGGGGAGCTGTTTTTT
CDR3 protein: CASSAQGWTGELFF

V gene: TRBV11-2
clone size: -
J gene: TRBJ1-1
D gene: -
CDR3 DNA: TGTGCCAGCAGCTTATTTCGAGGTTCGAGGGGTTCATACACTGAAGCTTTCTTT
CDR3 protein: CASSLFRGSRGSYTEAFF

V gene: TRBV12-5
clone size: -
J gene: TRBJ1-1
D gene: -
CDR3 DNA: TGTGCTAGTGGATGGTCAGGCTGGGGCACTGAAGCTTTCTTT
CDR3 protein: CASGWSGWGTEAFF

V gene: TRBV19
clone size: -
J gene: TRBJ1-1
D gene: -
CDR3 DNA: TGTGCCAGTAGTATGAACTATGCAGGCCGTAACACTGAAGCTTTCTTT
CDR3 protein: CASSMNYAGRNTEAFF

V gene: TRBV9
clone size: -
J gene: TRBJ2-5
D gene: -
CDR3 DNA: TGTGCCAGCAGCGTTGGGGTTTTATCAGAGACCCAGTACTTC
CDR3 protein: CASSVGVLSETQYF

V gene: TRBV6-5
clone size: once
J gene: TRBJ2-3
D gene: -
CDR3 DNA: TGTGCCAGCAGTCTAATTAGCACAGATACGCAGTATTTT
CDR3 protein: CASSLISTDTQYF

V gene: TRBV6-5
clone size: -
J gene: TRBJ2-2
D gene: -
CDR3 DNA: TGTGCCAGCGGCAGGGGTCCCGGGGAGCTGTTTTTT
CDR3 protein: CASGRGPGELFF

V gene: TRBV4-1
clone size: -
J gene: TRBJ1-1
D gene: -
CDR3 DNA: TGCGCCAGCAGCCAACAGCGGACAAGCAGGGCTTTCTTT
CDR3 protein: CASSQQRTSRAFF

V gene: TRBV5-4
clone size: -
J gene: TRBJ2-3
D gene: -
CDR3 DNA: TGTGCCAGCAGCTTGGGTTCGGGGGGCGGGACAGATACGCAGTATTTT
CDR3 protein: CASSLGSGGGTDTQYF

V gene: TRBV6-6
clone size: -
J gene: TRBJ1-5
D gene: -
CDR3 DNA: TGTGCCAGCAGTATCGCGGCAGATCCGGGTCAGCCCCAGCATTTT
CDR3 protein: CASSIAADPGQPQHF

V gene: TRBV6-1
clone size: -
J gene: TRBJ2-7
D gene: TRBD1
CDR3 DNA: TGTGCCAGCAGTGAAGCCCAAGATAGCACAGGGGATTGGGAGTACGAGCAGTACTTC
CDR3 protein: CASSEAQDSTGDWEYEQYF

V gene: TRBV21-1
clone size: few
J gene: TRBJ1-5
D gene: -
CDR3 DNA: TGTGCCAGCAGCAAAGGGGGCTATGGCAATCAGCCCCAGCATTTT
CDR3 protein: CASSKGGYGNQPQHF

V gene: TRBV5-4
clone size: -
J gene: TRBJ2-1
D gene: -
CDR3 DNA: TGTGCCAGCAGTCATCAGAGAAACAATGAGCAGTTCTTC
CDR3 protein: CASSHQRNNEQFF

V gene: TRBV18
clone size: -
J gene: TRBJ1-4
D gene: TRBD1
CDR3 DNA: TGTGCCAGCTCACCACCAATTCCGGGACAGGGTGGTGAAAAACTGTTTTTT
CDR3 protein: CASSPPIPGQGGEKLFF

V gene: TRBV4-3
clone size: -
J gene: TRBJ2-3
D gene: -
CDR3 DNA: TGCGCCAGCAGCCAAGTACGGGGGGCCCCAGATACGCAGTATTTT
CDR3 protein: CASSQVRGAPDTQYF

V gene: TRBV7-9
clone size: -
J gene: TRBJ1-1
D gene: -
CDR3 DNA: TGTGCCAGCAGCGGGGTGTACGACACTGAAGCTTTCTTT
CDR3 protein: CASSGVYDTEAFF

V gene: TRBV19
clone size: large
J gene: TRBJ2-1
D gene: TRBD2
CDR3 DNA: TGTGCCAGTAGCGCTACTAGCGGATCCTACAATGAGCAGTTCTTC
CDR3 protein: CASSATSGSYNEQFF

V gene: TRBV7-6
clone size: once
J gene: TRBJ2-7
D gene: -
CDR3 DNA: TGTGCCAGCAGTTCGACAGATAGGGACGAGCAGTACTTC
CDR3 protein: CASSSTDRDEQYF

V gene: TRBV18
clone size: -
J gene: TRBJ2-5
D gene: TRBD1
CDR3 DNA: TGTGCCAGCTCACCACACAACAGGGGGGAAGAGACCCAGTACTTC
CDR3 protein: CASSPHNRGEETQYF

V gene: TRBV5-1
clone size: -
J gene: TRBJ2-6
D gene: -
CDR3 DNA: TGCGCCAGCAGCTTGGGACCAGGGCGATCGGGGGCCAACGTCCTGACTTTC
CDR3 protein: CASSLGPGRSGANVLTF

V gene: TRBV4-1
clone size: -
J gene: TRBJ2-5
D gene: TRBD2
CDR3 DNA: TGCGCCAGCAGCCTGAAACTAGCGGGGGAAGAGACCCAGTACTTC
CDR3 protein: CASSLKLAGEETQYF

V gene: TRBV7-2
clone size: -
J gene: TRBJ1-2
D gene: -
CDR3 DNA: TGTGCCAGCAGCTTGACAGAATCTATTGGCTACACCTTC
CDR3 protein: CASSLTESIGYTF

V gene: TRBV19
clone size: -
J gene: TRBJ2-7
D gene: -
CDR3 DNA: TGTGCCAGTAGTCCCGGACTGAACGGACCCTACGAGCAGTACTTC
CDR3 protein: CASSPGLNGPYEQYF

V gene: TRBV27
clone size: once
J gene: TRBJ2-3
D gene: -
CDR3 DNA: TGTGCCAGCAGTTTATCCACCGACGGCACTAGCACAGATACGCAGTATTTT
CDR3 protein: CASSLSTDGTSTDTQYF

V gene: TRBV9
clone size: -
J gene: TRBJ1-1
D gene: TRBD1
CDR3 DNA: TGTGCCAGCAGCGGCTCCGGGACAGTGAACACTGAAGCTTTCTTT
CDR3 protein: CASSGSGTVNTEAFF

V gene: TRBV15
clone size: -
J gene: TRBJ2-1
D gene: TRBD1
CDR3 DNA: TGTGCCACCAGCAGAGGGACAGGGGCATACAATGAGCAGTTCTTC
CDR3 protein: CATSRGTGAYNEQFF

V gene: TRBV11-2
clone size: -
J gene: TRBJ1-4
D gene: TRBD1
CDR3 DNA: TGTGCCAGCAGCCGGACAGGCAATGAAAAACTGTTTTTT
CDR3 protein: CASSRTGNEKLFF

V gene: TRBV11-2
clone size: -
J gene: TRBJ2-7
D gene: -
CDR3 DNA: TGTGCCAGCAGCTTAACGACAGGTCATCAGTACGAGCAGTACTTC
CDR3 protein: CASSLTTGHQYEQYF

V gene: TRBV2
clone size: -
J gene: TRBJ1-5
D gene: -
CDR3 DNA: TGTGCCAGCAGAGGGGACATCTATATCAATCAGCCCCAGCATTTT
CDR3 protein: CASRGDIYINQPQHF

V gene: TRBV19
clone size: few
J gene: TRBJ1-3
D gene: -
CDR3 DNA: TGTGCCAGTATCTCCCTGGGGAGCTCTGGAAACACCATATATTTT
CDR3 protein: CASISLGSSGNTIYF

V gene: TRBV4-2
clone size: -
J gene: TRBJ1-4
D gene: TRBD1
CDR3 DNA: TGTGCCAGCAGCCAAGATCACAGGGGGCTCGCGACTAATGAAAAACTGTTTTTT
CDR3 protein: CASSQDHRGLATNEKLFF

V gene: TRBV29-1
clone size: -
J gene: TRBJ1-2
D gene: -
CDR3 DNA: TGCAGCGTTGATGAATCGGGGTTAGGGGGCTACACCTTC
CDR3 protein: CSVDESGLGGYTF

V gene: TRBV18
clone size: -
J gene: TRBJ1-1
D gene: TRBD1
CDR3 DNA: TGTGCCAGCTCACCGTCGGGACAGGGGGCGAGCTGGTCGACTGAAGCTTTCTTT
CDR3 protein: CASSPSGQGASWSTEAFF

V gene: TRBV7-2
clone size: -
J gene: TRBJ1-2
D gene: -
CDR3 DNA: TGTGCCAGCAGCCGTCGGGAGGGAGGCGCTGGCTACACCTTC
CDR3 protein: CASSRREGGAGYTF

V gene: TRBV9
clone size: -
J gene: TRBJ1-2
D gene: TRBD1
CDR3 DNA: TGTGCCAGCACCCGGGAGGGACAGGGGGCCTATGGCTACACCTTC
CDR3 protein: CASTREGQGAYGYTF

V gene: TRBV7-9
clone size: -
J gene: TRBJ2-7
D gene: -
CDR3 DNA: TGTGCCAGCAGCCCGAGGCACCGCTCGGGGGAGCAGTACTTC
CDR3 protein: CASSPRHRSGEQYF

V gene: TRBV5-4
clone size: -
J gene: TRBJ1-1
D gene: TRBD1
CDR3 DNA: TGTGCCAGCAGACCGGGACAGGGGAGCACTGAAGCTTTCTTT
CDR3 protein: CASRPGQGSTEAFF